What follows are 10 T cell receptor beta chains derived from one specimen sequenced in a study of blood T cell repertoires in COVID-19. Clones were sequenced by immunoSEQ multiplex PCR, and TCRdb holds only the in-frame ones, with some missing. The data hold roughly 350,000 clones, with 88% observed a single time. The sequenced material came from peripheral blood. The receptors were sampled from a woman in her sixties or seventies with COVID-19, enrolled during active disease.

The chain links TRBV18 to TRBJ1-2; 10 nucleotides match TRBD1. The germline gives CDR1 KGHSH, CDR2 LQKENI. The CDR3 sequence is 14 residues long. Trimming took 7 bases from V and 8 from J; bases not matched to a gene: 10. The CDR3 nucleotides read TGTGCCAGCTTTTCCGGGACAGGGGAGAGGGGCTACACCTTC. It translates to CASFSGTGERGYTF.

This rearrangement joins TRBV9 to TRBJ1-6, with 9 positions matching TRBD1. Germline CDR1 is SGDLS and CDR2 is YYNGEE. Germline trimming cut 0 bases from V and 7 bases from J; bases unmatched to any gene: 8. The CDR3 runs to 17 residues. CDR3 sequence reads: CASSVGAPGQGNSPLHF. The CDR3 DNA sequence: TGTGCCAGCAGCGTAGGGGCCCCGGGACAGGGCAATTCACCCCTCCACTTT.

The CDR3, as DNA: TGTGCCAGCAGTTCCTCTTGGGGGGAGGATAACTATGGCTACACCTTC. This sequence encodes CASSSSWGEDNYGYTF. The chain has TRBV27 and TRBJ1-2, with D possibly TRBD1 on 5 matching bases. Germline assignment: CDR1 MNHEY and CDR2 SMNVEV (reference sequence). The CDR3 runs 16 residues. V was shortened by 4 bases and J by 1 base, with 16 bases between the two germline ends.

This sequence joins TRBV28 and TRBJ1-2; TRBD1 agrees at 8 bases. CDR3 length equals 14 residues. Germline V gene sequence: CDR1 MDHEN, CDR2 SYDVKM. V lost 6 bases, J lost 7 bases, and 10 bases stayed unmatched. CDR3 amino acids: CASSPARGRGGYTF. CDR3 coding DNA: TGTGCCAGCAGCCCCGCCAGGGGGCGAGGTGGCTACACCTTC.

V and J are TRBV6-5 and TRBJ1-5; D remains ambiguous. The CDR3 loop spans 15 amino acids. Trimming shortened V by 2 bases and J by 3 bases, and 11 bases separated the two germline ends. CDR1 and CDR2 (germline): MNHEY, SVGAGI. The CDR3 sequence is CASSYDRGSNQPQHF. The CDR3 region has the DNA TGTGCCAGCAGTTACGACCGGGGTTCCAATCAGCCCCAGCATTTT.

This chain connects TRBV10-2 to TRBJ2-7; D is ambiguous. CDR1 and CDR2 from the germline V gene are WSHSY and SAAADI. Between the trimmed V and J ends, which lost 4 bases and 0 bases, there was a span of 10 bases. CDR3 length: 14 residues. The CDR3 loop is CASSVSSSSYEQYF. As DNA, the CDR3 is TGCGCCAGCAGTGTTTCGTCCAGCTCCTACGAGCAGTACTTC.

The rearrangement joins TRBV5-1 to TRBJ2-3; 7 nucleotides align to TRBD2. The junction had 7 bases not matched to a gene; V was cut back by 4 bases and J by 2 bases. CDR1 and CDR2 from the germline V gene are SGHRS and YFSETQ. This CDR3 is 15 amino acids long. For the CDR3, the DNA is TGCGCCAGCAGCGCCCTGGGACTATTCACAGATACGCAGTATTTT. Translating it yields CASSALGLFTDTQYF.

The chain recombines TRBV10-3 with TRBJ2-7; 11 bases match TRBD2. The germline gives CDR1 ENHRY, CDR2 SYGVKD. Trimming at V came to 6 bases and at J to 1 base, leaving 5 bases not matched to a gene. The CDR3 extends over 15 amino acids. CDR3 in amino acids: CAISPLAGVSYEQYF. CDR3 coding DNA: TGTGCCATCAGCCCACTAGCGGGGGTTTCCTACGAGCAGTACTTC.

This clone was picked up one time. The CDR3 loop is CASSQDRVKGASNYGYTF. The CDR3 DNA reads as TGTGCCAGCAGCCAAGATAGGGTAAAGGGGGCATCTAACTATGGCTACACCTTC. The rearrangement uses TRBV3-1 (or the pseudogene TRBV3-2) and TRBJ1-2; 7 bases agree with TRBD1. Germline V gene lookup returns CDR1 LGHDT and CDR2 YNNKEL (reference sequence). Trimming at V came to 0 bases and at J to 0 bases, leaving 10 bases not matched to a gene. The CDR3 has 18 residues.

This clone was counted a single time. The chain uses TRBV6-5 and TRBJ2-7, with TRBD1 identical over 8 bases. The CDR3 is 12 amino acids. Trimming took 8 bases from V and 7 from J; bases not matched to a gene: 7. In germline, CDR1 is MNHEY, CDR2 SVGAGI. The CDR3: CASRTGWGEQYF. The CDR3 DNA sequence: TGTGCCAGCCGGACAGGGTGGGGAGAGCAGTACTTC.